This TCR beta chain derives from a study of T-cell reconstitution after alpha-beta-depleted transplantation in children. The study, taken as a whole, reports: Surviving recipient T cells and thymic progenitors underlay high day-60 TCRbeta diversity in some patients. Reportedly, roughly two months post-transplant, alpha-beta T cells arose from several hundred expanded graft clones. Newly produced T cells mostly accounted for T-cell counts and diversity one year post-transplant.

The CDR3 consists of 16 residues. With V trimmed by 3 bases and J by 2 bases, 9 bases remained unmatched. Germline CDR1 and CDR2: MGHRA and YSYEKL. Unique molecular identifiers were incorporated during preparation of the TCRbeta library. Via MiXCR, TCRdb re-called the PCR reads, giving one row per CDR3 protein. The table includes 900,000 or so distinct CDR3 sequences, 15% to 20% detected once. Comments on this clonotype: The antigen is unknown.

The source of this sequence is a male patient aged 10 to 17 who had a stem cell transplant for acute lymphoblastic leukemia, so the T cells may come from the graft donor. The material sequenced was PBMCs, mostly from graft donor cells, taken 360 days after TCRalphabeta/CD19-depleted stem cell transplant. The chain is built from TRBV4-1 and TRBJ2-7, with TRBD1 matching 8 bases. CDR3 coding DNA: TGCGCCAGCAGCCAGGAAGGACAGGGTTTGGCCTACGAGCAGTACTTC. Its protein product is CASSQEGQGLAYEQYF.